This entry lists 32 T cell receptor beta chains sequenced from one sample in a study of T cells in Graves' hyperthyroidism and ophthalmopathy. TCR beta CDR3 region amplification was performed from RNA transcripts. Using the HTBI primer set, a first-round RT-PCR was run on the TCR CDR3. TCRdb re-derived calls from the multiplex PCR reads in MiXCR, one entry per CDR3 protein. This sample has about 420,000 distinct CDR3 sequences, with 15% to 18% found just once. The source material was blood. These receptor sequences come from a woman between 18 and 30 years old with Graves' hyperthyroidism.

This clonotype has more than one count but fewer than ten. This sequence joins TRBV12-3 or TRBV12-4 and TRBJ2-7, with a possible D match to TRBD1 (6 bases). This CDR3 comprises 13 residues. Trimming cost V 7 bases and J 7 bases, with 17 bases left between them. The CDR3 loop is CASNLKGQGEQYF. The CDR3 region has the DNA TGTGCCAGCAACCTCAAGGGGCAGGGGGAGCAGTACTTC.

The CDR3 loop is CASNRQVWENTEAFF. CDR3 sequence (DNA): TGTGCCAGCAACCGACAGGTGTGGGAAAACACTGAAGCTTTCTTT. The chain is built from TRBV7-9 and TRBJ1-1; the D gene is possibly TRBD1 (6 bases). CDR1 is SEHNR, CDR2 FQNEAQ, per germline (reference sequence). V lost 7 bases and J lost 2, with 17 bases in between. The CDR3 sequence is 15 residues long.

This clonotype turned up a few times. The chain couples TRBV5-1 to TRBJ2-3; 8 positions agree with TRBD1. From germline, CDR1 is SGHRS and CDR2 YFSETQ. The CDR3 consists of 15 residues. After removal of 4 bases from V and 3 bases from J, the junction contained 7 bases not matched to a gene. CDR3: CASSSQGARTDTQYF. The CDR3 DNA follows: TGCGCCAGCAGCAGTCAGGGGGCGCGGACAGATACGCAGTATTTT.

This clonotype has just a few counts. This chain links TRBV16 with TRBJ1-1; 7 nucleotides match TRBD1. Germline V gene lookup returns CDR1 KGHSY and CDR2 FQNENV. V shed 2 bases and J 1 base; nucleotides not matched to a gene: 4. This CDR3 has 15 amino acids. CDR3 DNA: TGTGCCAGCAGCCAACTTGGGGACAGGAACACTGAAGCTTTCTTT. As protein: CASSQLGDRNTEAFF.

This clonotype was found many times. The V call is TRBV7-6, the J call TRBJ2-7, with TRBD2 matching over 11 bases. This CDR3 has 17 amino acids. V lost 3 bases and J lost 5; bases outside the gene matches: 12. Germline V gives CDR1 SGHVS, CDR2 FNYEAQ. The CDR3 region is CASSLDVAGGVGDEQYF. For the CDR3, the DNA is TGTGCCAGCAGCTTGGACGTAGCGGGAGGGGTAGGGGACGAGCAGTACTTC.

This clonotype came up many times. This chain links TRBV19 with TRBJ2-7, with 7 bases aligning to TRBD1. The length of the CDR3 is 14 residues. Germline CDR1 LNHDA, CDR2 SQIVND (reference sequence). Trimming took 4 bases from V and 5 from J; bases not matched to a gene: 8. This CDR3 reads CASSTPKQGNEQYF. For the CDR3, the DNA is TGTGCCAGTAGTACTCCTAAACAGGGGAACGAGCAGTACTTC.

This clonotype was picked up many times. V gene TRBV11-2 combines with J gene TRBJ2-1; 8 bases align to TRBD2. Germline CDR1 reads SGHAT; CDR2 reads FQNNGV. J was trimmed by 12 bases and V by 2 bases; bases with no gene match: 12. This CDR3 is 15 amino acids long. The CDR3 sequence: CASSLFGTRGLGQFF. The CDR3 bases are TGTGCCAGCAGCTTATTTGGGACTAGGGGTTTGGGGCAGTTCTTC.

The V gene is TRBV24-1, the J gene TRBJ2-5, with TRBD1 identical over 7 bases. The CDR3 sequence is 14 residues long. The germline V gene encodes CDR1 KGHDR and CDR2 SFDVKD. V shed 4 bases, J shed 5 bases, and the junction held 6 bases outside the gene matches. In DNA, the CDR3 is TGTGCCACCAGTGACACCGGGACAGTGGAGACCCAGTACTTC. Translation: CATSDTGTVETQYF.

This clonotype was seen a few times. V and J are TRBV10-3 and TRBJ1-2; TRBD1 is a possible D gene (5 bases). Trimming left V 5 bases short and J 5 bases short, with 9 bases between. The CDR3 has 12 residues. CDR1 and CDR2 from the germline V gene are ENHRY and SYGVKD. This chain's CDR3 is CAISNGGYGYTF. The CDR3 DNA reads TGTGCCATCAGTAACGGGGGTTATGGCTACACCTTC.

This clonotype was counted a few times. The chain has TRBV5-1 and TRBJ2-7, with D hard to call. Per the germline V gene, CDR1 is SGHRS and CDR2 is YFSETQ. V was clipped by 1 base and J by 7 bases, with 9 bases between them. The CDR3 sequence is 12 residues long. The CDR3 protein is CASSLTRVEQYF. The CDR3 region has the DNA TGCGCCAGCAGCTTGACTCGGGTTGAGCAGTACTTC.

This clonotype was seen at least ten times. This chain connects TRBV24-1 to TRBJ1-5, with D hard to call. The V and J ends lost 3 bases and 3 bases respectively, with 8 bases between them. CDR3 length equals 14 residues. The germline V gene has CDR1 KGHDR and CDR2 SFDVKD. CDR3 sequence (DNA): TGTGCCACCAGTGATGCGGGGTACAATCAGCCCCAGCATTTT. Translating it yields CATSDAGYNQPQHF.

This clonotype was observed many times. This chain links TRBV28 with TRBJ2-7; no reliable D call. Trimming pared 5 bases from V and 4 bases from J, leaving 9 bases between. The CDR3 length is 12 residues. CDR1 is MDHEN, CDR2 SYDVKM, per germline. The CDR3 protein is CASSTNTYEQYF. The CDR3 bases are TGTGCCAGCAGTACCAACACTTACGAGCAGTACTTC.

This clonotype appeared many times. This chain connects TRBV19 to TRBJ2-1, with TRBD2 matching over 14 bases. The CDR3 runs to 16 residues. V shed 6 bases, J shed 7 bases, and the junction held 8 bases outside the gene matches. CDR1 and CDR2 (germline): LNHDA, SQIVND (reference sequence). CDR3 nucleotides: TGTGCCAGTAGCCGTACCGGGACTAGCGGGAGTAATGAGCAGTTCTTC. Its protein product is CASSRTGTSGSNEQFF. Drawing the rest from reference TRBV19 and TRBJ2-1, the complete variable domain is DGGITQSPKYLFRKEGQNVTLSCEQNLNHDAMYWYRQDPGQGLRLIYYSQIVNDFQKGDIAEGYSVSREKKESFPLTVTSAQKNPTAFYLCASSRTGTSGSNEQFFGPGTRLTVL.

On this clonotype itself: Given a much more abundant clone one base away, this may be a read error. The chain carries TRBV28 and TRBJ2-5; no reliable D call. CDR1 and CDR2 (germline): MDHEN, SYDVKM. Trimming left V 2 bases short and J 5 bases short, with 12 bases between. CDR3 length: 14 amino acids. CDR3: CASSLLGGMETQYF. In nucleotides, the CDR3 is TGTGCCAGCAGTTTACTAGGTGGAATGGAGACCCAGTACTTC.

This clonotype appeared many times. This sequence joins TRBV5-1 and TRBJ2-2; either TRBD1 or TRBD2 may supply D (5 bases each). The CDR3 is 15 amino acids. Germline V gene lookup returns CDR1 SGHRS and CDR2 YFSETQ. V was trimmed by 4 bases and J by 1 base, leaving 11 bases between them. CDR3 sequence reads: CASSPGDGNTGELFF. The DNA for the CDR3 is TGCGCCAGCAGCCCTGGGGACGGGAACACCGGGGAGCTGTTTTTT.

This clonotype has a handful of counts. The chain combines TRBV5-4 with TRBJ2-5; D gene unclear. Deletions cut 4 bases from V and 0 bases from J, with 13 bases between. The CDR3 is 15 amino acids. Germline CDR1 and CDR2: SGHNT and YYREEE (reference sequence). In DNA form, the CDR3 reads TGTGCCAGCAGCCCCAATGGCGACCACCAAGAGACCCAGTACTTC. Amino acid sequence: CASSPNGDHQETQYF.

This clonotype came up many times. The rearrangement joins TRBV29-1 to TRBJ2-1, with 11 nucleotides matching TRBD2. Germline CDR1 SQVTM, CDR2 ANQGSEA. V lost 0 bases and J lost 8; bases outside the gene matches: 12. This CDR3 spans 17 amino acids. DNA of the CDR3: TGCAGCGTTGAAGATCAGACTAGCGGGGATACGTGGGATGAGCAGTTCTTC. Its protein product is CSVEDQTSGDTWDEQFF.

V usage is TRBV19 and J usage is TRBJ2-7; either TRBD1 or TRBD2 may fit D (6 bases each). Germline CDR1 and CDR2: LNHDA and SQIVND (reference sequence). The CDR3 has 16 residues. V was trimmed by 3 bases and J by 0 bases, leaving 15 bases between them. CDR3 in DNA: TGTGCCAGTAGTATCAGGGGAGCGGGTTACTCCTACGAGCAGTACTTC. This gives the protein CASSIRGAGYSYEQYF.

There are many counts of this clonotype. The chain combines TRBV3-1 with TRBJ1-6; 9 bases line up with TRBD1. V shed 6 bases and J 6 bases; nucleotides not matched to a gene: 3. The germline gives CDR1 LGHDT, CDR2 YNNKEL (reference sequence). This CDR3 spans 14 amino acids. The CDR3: CASRRTGVNSPLHF. DNA of the CDR3: TGTGCCAGCAGGAGGACAGGGGTTAATTCACCCCTCCACTTT. The full variable domain, with the rest looked up from reference TRBV3-1 and TRBJ1-6, is DTAVSQTPKYLVTQMGNDKSIKCEQNLGHDTMYWYKQDSKKFLKIMFSYNNKELIINETVPNRFSPKSPDKAHLNLHINSLELGDSAVYFCASRRTGVNSPLHFGNGTRLTVT.

This clonotype was seen ten or more times. The rearrangement uses TRBV7-3 and TRBJ2-1; TRBD2 is a possible D gene (5 bases). Germline V gives CDR1 SGHTA, CDR2 FQGTGA. Trimming shortened V by 3 bases and J by 7 bases, and 16 bases separated the two germline ends. CDR3 length: 15 amino acids. The CDR3 reads CASSFFEAPGNEQFF. CDR3 DNA sequence: TGTGCCAGCAGCTTCTTTGAAGCCCCGGGAAATGAGCAGTTCTTC.

The chain links TRBV2 to TRBJ2-1; D is undetermined. Germline V gives CDR1 SNHLY, CDR2 FYNNEI. V lost 7 bases and J 3 bases, leaving 7 bases between the germline ends. This CDR3 spans 12 amino acids. The CDR3 region has the DNA TGTGCCAGCAACAACATCTACAATGAGCAGTTCTTC. This codes for CASNNIYNEQFF.

A few counts support this clonotype. The V gene is TRBV6-1, the J gene TRBJ2-2; a weak D match, TRBD1 (6 bases). V gave up 6 bases and J gave up 5 bases, with 19 bases separating them. The CDR3 has 16 residues. The germline V gene encodes CDR1 MNHNS and CDR2 SASEGT. As DNA, the CDR3 is TGTGCCAGCAGCCCCTTGGGGCAGGGGTGGACCGGGGAGCTGTTTTTT. This codes for CASSPLGQGWTGELFF.

The J gene is TRBJ2-1, the V gene TRBV4-1, with D perhaps matching TRBD2 (5 bases). The length of the CDR3 is 16 residues. Germline V gives CDR1 MGHRA, CDR2 YSYEKL. V lost 3 bases and J lost 8, with 20 bases in between. CDR3 bases: TGCGCCAGCAGCCAGTCCGAGGGCGGTGGGGTCTATGAGCAGTTCTTC. Translation: CASSQSEGGGVYEQFF.

This clonotype was counted ten times or more. The rearrangement uses TRBV4-2 and TRBJ2-5; D tentatively reads TRBD1 or TRBD2 (5 bases each). V was shortened by 1 base and J by 5 bases, with 11 bases between the two germline ends. The germline V gene encodes CDR1 LGHNA and CDR2 YNFKEQ. This CDR3 has 14 amino acids. The CDR3 loop reads CASSQGGAGETQYF. The CDR3 bases are TGTGCCAGCAGCCAAGGGGGAGCAGGGGAGACCCAGTACTTC.

The chain uses TRBV20-1 and TRBJ1-6; D gene uncertain. The CDR3 consists of 15 residues. CDR1 is DFQATT, CDR2 SNEGSKA, per germline (reference sequence). V was shortened by 0 bases and J by 0 bases, with 6 bases between the two germline ends. CDR3 coding DNA: TGCAGTGCTAGAGAAGAGAGCTCCTATAATTCACCCCTCCACTTT. Translation gives CSAREESSYNSPLHF.

The J gene is TRBJ2-3, the V gene TRBV29-1; 8 bases agree with TRBD2. The CDR3 consists of 15 residues. CDR1 and CDR2 from the germline V gene are SQVTM and ANQGSEA. Trimming cost V 2 bases and J 3 bases; bases outside gene matches: 7. As DNA, the CDR3 is TGCAGCGTTGAAACGGGGGGGGCCGGGACAGATACGCAGTATTTT. The encoded protein is CSVETGGAGTDTQYF.

The J gene is TRBJ2-1, the V gene TRBV7-6, with 7 bases lining up with TRBD2. Germline CDR1 reads SGHVS; CDR2 reads FNYEAQ. This CDR3 is 17 amino acids long. V trimming: 2 bases; J trimming: 0 bases; junction bases outside the gene matches: 7. The CDR3 DNA follows: TGTGCCAGCAGCTTACATAGGGCGGGGGTCTCCTACAATGAGCAGTTCTTC. Translated: CASSLHRAGVSYNEQFF. The complete variable domain, with remaining parts taken from reference TRBV7-6 and TRBJ2-1, reads GAGVSQSPRYKVTKRGQDVALRCDPISGHVSLYWYRQALGQGPEFLTYFNYEAQQDKSGLPNDRFSAERPEGSISTLTIQRTEQRDSAMYRCASSLHRAGVSYNEQFFGPGTRLTVL.

This clonotype was found many times. This chain connects TRBV6-1 to TRBJ2-2; 9 nucleotides agree with TRBD1. Germline V lookup: CDR1 MNHNS, CDR2 SASEGT. CDR3 size: 15 residues. The junction had 4 bases not matched to a gene; V was cut back by 5 bases and J by 3 bases. CDR3 sequence reads: CASSRTGGYTGELFF. The CDR3 DNA sequence: TGTGCCAGCAGTCGAACAGGGGGCTACACCGGGGAGCTGTTTTTT.

This clonotype was counted many times. The V and J genes are TRBV15 and TRBJ2-7; D not resolved. The germline V gene encodes CDR1 LNHNV and CDR2 YYDKDF (reference sequence). Deletions cut 1 base from V and 1 base from J, with 11 bases between. The CDR3 loop spans 15 amino acids. The CDR3 here is CATSRAAGTSYEQYF. The CDR3 nucleotides are TGTGCCACCAGCAGAGCTGCAGGAACATCCTACGAGCAGTACTTC.

In this sample, this clonotype turned up many times. V and J are TRBV6-1 and TRBJ2-5, with 11 positions matching TRBD2. V shed 7 bases and J 4 bases; nucleotides not matched to a gene: 5. The CDR3 contains 14 residues. The germline V gene encodes CDR1 MNHNS and CDR2 SASEGT. The CDR3 DNA sequence: TGTGCCAGCAAAACTAGCGGGAGAGGAGAGACCCAGTACTTC. It translates to CASKTSGRGETQYF.

This clonotype has just a few counts. The rearrangement joins TRBV10-1 to TRBJ2-3; D is possibly TRBD1 (5 bases). This CDR3 has 17 residues. The V gene's germline CDR1 is WNHNN and CDR2 SYGVQD (reference sequence). Trimming removed 3 bases from V and 4 bases from J, with 20 bases in between. CDR3 DNA: TGCGCCAGCAGTGACCGAGCGACAGCCCGGTATCCAGATACGCAGTATTTT. It specifies CASSDRATARYPDTQYF.

At least ten counts were recorded for this clonotype. V gene TRBV2 combines with J gene TRBJ2-3; 11 bases are a match to TRBD2. J lost 0 bases, V lost 9 bases, and 2 bases had no gene match. Germline assignment: CDR1 SNHLY and CDR2 FYNNEI. CDR3 size: 14 residues. The CDR3 sequence is CARRLAGSTDTQYF. The CDR3 nucleotides are TGTGCCAGGAGACTAGCGGGGAGCACAGATACGCAGTATTTT.